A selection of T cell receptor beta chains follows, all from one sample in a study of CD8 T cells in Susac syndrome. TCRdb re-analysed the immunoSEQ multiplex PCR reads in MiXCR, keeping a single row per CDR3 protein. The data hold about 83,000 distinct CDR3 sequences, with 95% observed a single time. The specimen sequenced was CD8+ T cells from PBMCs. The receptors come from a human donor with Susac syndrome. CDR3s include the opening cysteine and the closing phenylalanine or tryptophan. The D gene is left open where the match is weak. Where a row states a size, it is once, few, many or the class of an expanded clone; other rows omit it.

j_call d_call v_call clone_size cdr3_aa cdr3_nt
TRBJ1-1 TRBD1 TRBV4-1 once CASTSGTGVMNTEAFF TGCGCCAGCACGAGCGGGACAGGGGTCATGAACACTGAAGCTTTCTTT
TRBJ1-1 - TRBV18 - CASSPLGEGTEAFF TGTGCCAGCTCACCATTGGGGGAAGGAACTGAAGCTTTCTTT
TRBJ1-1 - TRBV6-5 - CASSYGGVNTEAFF TGTGCCAGCAGTTACGGGGGGGTGAACACTGAAGCTTTCTTT
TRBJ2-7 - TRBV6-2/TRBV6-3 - CASSYSPYEQYF TGTGCCAGCAGTTACTCACCCTACGAGCAGTACTTC
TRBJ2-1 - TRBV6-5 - CASSIARSSYNEQFF TGTGCCAGCAGTATAGCGAGGAGCTCCTACAATGAGCAGTTCTTC
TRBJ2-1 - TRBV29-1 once CSAHVRGVSYNEQFF TGCAGCGCCCACGTCAGGGGGGTCTCCTACAATGAGCAGTTCTTC
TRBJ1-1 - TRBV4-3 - CASSQVRTAEAFF TGCGCCAGCAGCCAAGTGAGGACGGCTGAAGCTTTCTTT
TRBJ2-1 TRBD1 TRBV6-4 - CASSSRAGTGNNEQFF TGTGCCAGCAGTTCACGAGCCGGGACAGGGAACAATGAGCAGTTCTTC
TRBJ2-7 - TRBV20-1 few CSARDYEQGYEQYF TGCAGTGCTAGAGATTATGAACAGGGCTACGAGCAGTACTTC
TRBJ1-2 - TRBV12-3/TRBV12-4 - CASRTRGFWGYTF TGTGCCAGCAGAACGAGGGGCTTTTGGGGCTACACCTTC
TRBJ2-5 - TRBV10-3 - CAISSDPGETQYF TGTGCCATCAGTTCGGACCCGGGGGAGACCCAGTACTTC
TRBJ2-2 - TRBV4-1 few CASSQAGATGELFF TGCGCCAGCAGCCAAGCCGGAGCCACCGGGGAGCTGTTTTTT
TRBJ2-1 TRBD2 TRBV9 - CASSGLAGGPVEQFF TGTGCCAGTTCGGGACTAGCGGGAGGGCCAGTAGAGCAGTTCTTC
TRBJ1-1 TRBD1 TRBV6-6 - CASRPRDRVSEAFF TGTGCCAGCAGACCTAGGGACAGGGTGTCTGAAGCTTTCTTT
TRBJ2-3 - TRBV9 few CASSVEGDTQYF TGTGCCAGCAGCGTAGAGGGGGATACGCAGTATTTT
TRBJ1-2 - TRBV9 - CASSVRSEVDYGYTF TGTGCCAGCAGCGTACGTTCAGAAGTAGACTATGGCTACACCTTC
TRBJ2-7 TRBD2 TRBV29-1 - CSVEGGSSSGSSYEQYF TGCAGCGTTGAAGGGGGGAGCTCTAGCGGGAGCTCCTACGAGCAGTACTTC
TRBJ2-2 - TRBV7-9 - CASSAAGRDTGELFF TGTGCCAGCAGCGCGGCTGGGCGGGACACCGGGGAGCTGTTTTTT
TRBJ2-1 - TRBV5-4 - CASSPGRSYEQFF TGTGCCAGCAGCCCGGGACGTTCCTATGAGCAGTTCTTC
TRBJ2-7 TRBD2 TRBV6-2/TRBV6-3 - CASSSRGLAGPYEQYF TGTGCCAGCAGTTCCAGGGGACTAGCGGGGCCCTACGAGCAGTACTTC
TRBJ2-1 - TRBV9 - CASSVVTSTEQFF TGTGCCAGCAGCGTAGTGACTTCGACCGAGCAGTTCTTC
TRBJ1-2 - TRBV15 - CATSRDQGNYGYTF TGTGCCACCAGCAGAGATCAAGGGAACTATGGCTACACCTTC
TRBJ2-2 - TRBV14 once CASSELLDTGELFF TGTGCCAGCAGCGAACTACTCGACACCGGGGAGCTGTTTTTT
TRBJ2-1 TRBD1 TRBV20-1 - CSAIQDRGPDNEQFF TGCAGTGCGATACAAGACAGGGGGCCCGACAATGAGCAGTTCTTC
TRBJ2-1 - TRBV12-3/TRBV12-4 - CASSLTDPGNEQFF TGTGCCAGCAGTTTAACCGACCCGGGCAATGAGCAGTTCTTC
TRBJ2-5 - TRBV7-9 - CASSLVGAGETQYF TGTGCCAGCAGCTTAGTCGGTGCGGGTGAGACCCAGTACTTC
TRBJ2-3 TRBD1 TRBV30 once CAWSGQGMATDTQYF TGTGCCTGGAGTGGACAGGGAATGGCTACAGATACGCAGTATTTT